One sample yielded the 23 T cell receptor beta chains listed below, sequenced in a study of cytomegalovirus exposure and HLA in healthy donors. Primers included in the PCR were 60 Vbeta and 13 Jbeta primers. Profiling relied on immunoSEQ multiplex PCR, and the TCRdb table lists in-frame clones only, not all of them. The top ten clones hold around 6% of a sample with 65,000 to 75,000 clones, roughly four fifths of them seen once. Specimen: PBMCs. The source of these receptors is a man between 50 and 59 years old in good health and CMV-seronegative.

The chain couples TRBV29-1 to TRBJ2-3; D might be TRBD2 (6 bases). CDR1 is SQVTM, CDR2 ANQGSEA, per germline. CDR3 length: 15 amino acids. Trimming removed 7 bases from V and 3 bases from J, with 20 bases in between. The CDR3: CSARKWDGGTDTQYF. The CDR3 region has the DNA TGCAGCGCTCGAAAGTGGGACGGGGGAACAGATACGCAGTATTTT.

The chain has TRBV30 and TRBJ2-6; 9 bases map to TRBD1. V lost 0 bases, J lost 2 bases, and 8 bases stayed unmatched. CDR1 is GTSNPN, CDR2 SVGIG, per germline (reference sequence). CDR3 length equals 18 residues. CDR3 in DNA: TGTGCCTGGAGTGTAGTCCACAGGGGGCGGGCTGGGGCCAACGTCCTGACTTTC. Encoded protein: CAWSVVHRGRAGANVLTF.

The rearrangement joins TRBV5-1 to TRBJ2-7; 7 bases match TRBD2. Trimming removed 3 bases from V and 7 bases from J; junction bases left unmatched: 1. The CDR3 runs to 11 residues. In germline, CDR1 is SGHRS, CDR2 YFSETQ. The CDR3 DNA is TGCGCCAGCAGCTGGGGGGGGGAGCAGTACTTC. The encoded protein is CASSWGGEQYF.

CDR3 DNA sequence: TGTGCCAGCAGTCAGAAAGACTCCTCCGGCACGCAGTATTTT. Its protein product is CASSQKDSSGTQYF. The V gene is TRBV6-1, the J gene TRBJ2-3; unclear D gene. CDR1 is MNHNS and CDR2 is SASEGT in the germline V gene. V lost 5 bases and J lost 9, with 18 bases in between. The CDR3 has 14 amino acids.

This chain connects TRBV19 to TRBJ2-3; TRBD2 matches 7 bases. Germline V gene sequence: CDR1 LNHDA, CDR2 SQIVND (reference sequence). This CDR3 contains 16 residues. V shed 6 bases, J shed 6 bases, and the junction held 15 bases outside the gene matches. The CDR3 region is CASRDWASGSSDTQYF. DNA of the CDR3: TGTGCCAGTAGGGACTGGGCTAGCGGAAGTTCGGATACGCAGTATTTT.

The V gene is TRBV5-4, the J gene TRBJ1-1; TRBD1 matches at 10 bases. Unmatched junction bases numbered 18, after V lost 6 bases and J lost 7 bases. This CDR3 has 17 amino acids. Looked up from germline, CDR1 is SGHNT and CDR2 is YYREEE (reference sequence). This CDR3 reads CASNQFPSGTGVGEAFF. CDR3 coding DNA: TGTGCCAGCAACCAGTTTCCGTCGGGGACAGGGGTTGGTGAAGCTTTCTTT.

The J gene is TRBJ1-1, the V gene TRBV5-4; 10 bases map to TRBD1. J lost 1 base, V lost 4 bases, and 4 bases had no gene match. The germline V gene encodes CDR1 SGHNT and CDR2 YYREEE (reference sequence). The CDR3 is 15 residues long. The CDR3 sequence is CASSRQGAKNTEAFF. In DNA, the CDR3 is TGTGCCAGCAGCCGACAGGGGGCGAAGAACACTGAAGCTTTCTTT.

V and J are TRBV30 and TRBJ1-2; possible D gene TRBD1, 6 bases. The V gene's germline CDR1 is GTSNPN and CDR2 SVGIG (reference sequence). The CDR3 loop spans 14 amino acids. With 1 base removed from V and 2 bases from J, the gap between germline ends came to 11 bases. The CDR3: CAWSGGQTNYGYTF. CDR3 coding DNA: TGTGCCTGGAGTGGCGGACAGACAAACTATGGCTACACCTTC.

This clone was detected a few times. As DNA, the CDR3 is TGCGCCAGCAGCTTAACTAGCGGGTCGGGTGAGCAGTTCTTC. Residues: CASSLTSGSGEQFF. The chain couples TRBV5-1 to TRBJ2-1; TRBD2 agrees at 9 bases. CDR3 length equals 14 residues. The V gene end was trimmed by 2 bases and the J gene end by 9 bases; junction bases not matched to a gene: 6. The germline CDR1 and CDR2 sequences are SGHRS and YFSETQ.

This clone has only one observation. This sample also contains other DNA sequences that code for the same CDR3. The V gene is TRBV6-6, the J gene TRBJ2-2; perhaps TRBD1 as D (5 bases). Germline V lookup: CDR1 MNHNY, CDR2 SVGAGI (reference sequence). V lost 3 bases, J lost 5 bases, and 7 bases lay in between. This CDR3 region has 13 residues. CDR3 residues: CASSYKGTGELFF. CDR3 bases: TGTGCCAGCAGTTATAAGGGGACCGGGGAGCTGTTTTTT.

This clone was counted only a few times. The chain has TRBV11-2 and TRBJ1-2; D remains unclear. CDR1 and CDR2 from the germline V gene are SGHAT and FQNNGV. The germline V and J ends were trimmed by 3 bases and 4 bases, with 9 bases remaining between them. The CDR3 has 13 amino acids. The CDR3 region has the DNA TGTGCCAGCAGCTTGAGCGGCAGCTATGGCTACACCTTC. Protein product: CASSLSGSYGYTF.

The CDR3 bases are TGTGCCTGGAGTGGGGGGCGGCCTTCTAGCACAGATACGCAGTATTTT. Its translation: CAWSGGRPSSTDTQYF. This chain connects TRBV30 to TRBJ2-3, with D perhaps TRBD1 (6 bases). V was clipped by 1 base and J by 0 bases, with 14 bases between them. The length of the CDR3 is 16 residues. The germline V gene has CDR1 GTSNPN and CDR2 SVGIG (reference sequence).

The chain uses TRBV6-1 and TRBJ2-4; D might be TRBD2 (6 bases). From germline, CDR1 is MNHNS and CDR2 SASEGT. V lost 2 bases to trimming and J lost 9 bases, with 17 bases between them. The CDR3 is made up of 15 amino acids. This chain's CDR3 is CASSETGSLRGIQYF. CDR3 bases: TGTGCCAGCAGTGAAACGGGGTCCCTGCGGGGCATTCAGTACTTC.

This chain links TRBV28 with TRBJ2-1; no clear D gene. CDR3 size: 12 residues. V shed 5 bases and J shed 10 bases, with 12 bases lying between them. Germline CDR1 reads MDHEN; CDR2 reads SYDVKM. In DNA form, the CDR3 reads TGTGCCAGCAGTGATAACTTCTTAGAGCAGTTCTTC. Protein product: CASSDNFLEQFF. The complete variable domain, with remaining parts taken from reference TRBV28 and TRBJ2-1, reads DVKVTQSSRYLVKRTGEKVFLECVQDMDHENMFWYRQDPGLGLRLIYFSYDVKMKEKGDIPEGYSVSREKKERFSLILESASTNQTSMYLCASSDNFLEQFFGPGTRLTVL.

The chain recombines TRBV5-1 with TRBJ2-7; TRBD2 might be the D (5 bases). CDR3 size: 13 residues. CDR1 and CDR2 (germline): SGHRS, YFSETQ. The V end was cut by 3 bases, the J end by 6 bases, with 13 bases between. The CDR3 sequence: CASSYSPGSEQYF. In DNA form, the CDR3 reads TGCGCCAGCAGCTACAGCCCGGGGAGCGAGCAGTACTTC. Combining the CDR3 with reference TRBV5-1 and TRBJ2-7 gives the whole variable domain KAGVTQTPRYLIKTRGQQVTLSCSPISGHRSVSWYQQTPGQGLQFLFEYFSETQRNKGNFPGRFSGRQFSNSRSEMNVSTLELGDSALYLCASSYSPGSEQYFGPGTRLTVT.

This clone has just a few counts. The chain uses TRBV10-3 and TRBJ1-3; D may be TRBD1 (5 bases). The CDR3 is 14 amino acids. V was pared by 6 bases and J by 4 bases, with 13 bases between. Germline CDR1 reads ENHRY; CDR2 reads SYGVKD. CDR3 protein: CAISELGGGNTIYF. The CDR3 region has the DNA TGTGCCATCAGCGAATTGGGGGGAGGAAACACCATATATTTT.

The chain links TRBV28 to TRBJ1-1; D is possibly TRBD1 (5 bases). The CDR3 covers 14 residues. V was trimmed by 2 bases and J by 4 bases, leaving 11 bases between them. Germline V lookup: CDR1 MDHEN, CDR2 SYDVKM. CDR3 coding DNA: TGTGCCAGCAGTTTAGGGGCTGCTGGCACTGAAGCTTTCTTT. The encoded protein is CASSLGAAGTEAFF.

The chain uses TRBV5-1 and TRBJ2-2; D call uncertain. The CDR3 loop spans 14 amino acids. Trimming took off 4 bases at V and 4 bases at J, with 11 bases between the two ends. In germline, CDR1 is SGHRS, CDR2 YFSETQ. The CDR3 DNA follows: TGCGCCAGCAGCGGAACACCTAGCACCGGGGAGCTGTTTTTT. Its translation: CASSGTPSTGELFF. Complete variable domain (other parts from reference TRBV5-1 and TRBJ2-2): KAGVTQTPRYLIKTRGQQVTLSCSPISGHRSVSWYQQTPGQGLQFLFEYFSETQRNKGNFPGRFSGRQFSNSRSEMNVSTLELGDSALYLCASSGTPSTGELFFGEGSRLTVL.

The chain carries TRBV28 and TRBJ1-5; D unclear. Deletions cut 5 bases from V and 7 bases from J, with 15 bases between. CDR1 and CDR2 (germline): MDHEN, SYDVKM. The CDR3 runs to 14 residues. CDR3 in DNA: TGTGCCAGCAGTCCCTATCGGGGTAGCCAGCCCCAGCATTTT. This codes for CASSPYRGSQPQHF.

The gene calls are TRBV7-9 and TRBJ2-3; 10 positions match TRBD2. The V gene end was trimmed by 3 bases and the J gene end by 6 bases; junction bases not matched to a gene: 6. This CDR3 spans 15 amino acids. Germline assignment: CDR1 SEHNR and CDR2 FQNEAQ (reference sequence). DNA of the CDR3: TGTGCCAGCAGCTTTCCCCCTAGCGGGAGCGATACGCAGTATTTT. Its translation is CASSFPPSGSDTQYF.

The rearrangement joins TRBV28 to TRBJ1-5; D uncertain. Per germline, CDR1 MDHEN and CDR2 SYDVKM. Trimming removed 5 bases from V and 11 bases from J, with 16 bases in between. There are 13 residues in the CDR3. The CDR3 protein is CASSVTLQGAQHF. CDR3 nucleotide sequence: TGTGCCAGCAGTGTTACCCTTCAAGGAGCCCAGCATTTT. Together with reference TRBV28 and TRBJ1-5, the CDR3 gives the full variable domain: DVKVTQSSRYLVKRTGEKVFLECVQDMDHENMFWYRQDPGLGLRLIYFSYDVKMKEKGDIPEGYSVSREKKERFSLILESASTNQTSMYLCASSVTLQGAQHFGDGTRLSIL.

The chain recombines TRBV9 with TRBJ2-7; 7 bases map to TRBD1. The CDR3 is 15 amino acids. Germline CDR1 reads SGDLS; CDR2 reads YYNGEE. The V segment lost 4 bases and the J segment 2 bases; nucleotides outside the gene matches: 9. The CDR3 protein is CASSPQTGSAYEQYF. The CDR3, as DNA: TGTGCCAGCAGCCCCCAGACAGGGTCCGCCTACGAGCAGTACTTC.

This clone was detected once. This chain joins TRBV11-2 and TRBJ1-5, with D perhaps matching TRBD1 (6 bases). The ends were cut back, 0 bases at V and 2 bases at J, with 14 bases in the middle. This CDR3 comprises 17 residues. CDR1 and CDR2 (germline): SGHAT, FQNNGV. This CDR3 reads CASSLDGTGFRNQPQHF. The DNA of the CDR3 is TGTGCCAGCAGCTTAGACGGAACAGGGTTTCGCAATCAGCCCCAGCATTTT.